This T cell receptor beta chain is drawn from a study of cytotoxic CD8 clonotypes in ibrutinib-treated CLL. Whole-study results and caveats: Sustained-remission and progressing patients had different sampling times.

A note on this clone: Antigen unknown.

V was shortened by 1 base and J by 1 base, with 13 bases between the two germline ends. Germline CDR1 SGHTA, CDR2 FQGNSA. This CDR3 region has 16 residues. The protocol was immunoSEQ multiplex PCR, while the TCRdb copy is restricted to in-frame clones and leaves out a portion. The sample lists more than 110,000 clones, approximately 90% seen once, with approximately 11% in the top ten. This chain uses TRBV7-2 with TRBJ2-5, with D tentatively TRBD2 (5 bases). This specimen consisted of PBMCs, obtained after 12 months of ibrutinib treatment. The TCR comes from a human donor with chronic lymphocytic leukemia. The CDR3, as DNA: TGTGCCAGCAGCTTAGTTTCGGGGAATGGCCAAGAGACCCAGTACTTC. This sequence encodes CASSLVSGNGQETQYF.